This record looks at one T cell receptor beta chain sequence and its context. It lacks a known antigen. Per-base qualities were not stored, and no clone one base away is much larger. The CDR3 measures 16 amino acids from cysteine to phenylalanine. The kept DNA is CDR3 alone, 48 bases in frame from the first base. CDR1 is given as SGHAT and CDR2 as FQNNGV, both from the germline V gene. V is pared back by 1 base and J by 3 bases, with 16 bases lying between the germline termini. The data are from a study of blood T cell repertoires in COVID-19 (dated by TCRdb to 2018 to 2021). Study-level background: Samples covering the acute and convalescent phases of COVID-19 were provided by collaborators in the United States, Italy and Spain. Nearly every sample came with metadata listing a de-identified subject ID, COVID-19 status, age in years and sex. The prospective study material was composed of cDNA or gDNA derived from T cells, B-cell-depleted T cells, or PBMCs. The samples were drawn from two sources: the first 160 participants of the ongoing ImmuneRACE study, and 1,000 to 1,500 subjects contributed by 6 global collaborators. The repertoires were released in a freely available public database meant as a resource for research on the immune response to SARS-CoV-2. Where available, HLA class I and class II types were obtained from metadata supplied by the sample provider rather than from assay-based typing. The dataset comprised deeply sampled blood TCRbeta repertoires from subjects exposed to, actively infected with, or recovered from COVID-19.

What the study reported, not specific to this receptor: The quantity of clinical and demographic metadata differed by source and by participant and was supplied without curation.

Collaborating institutions collected whole blood in K2EDTA tubes following their own protocols. For TCRbeta analysis, collaborators shipped samples as frozen whole blood, isolated PBMCs, or DNA extracted from either of those sample types. TCRbeta CDR3 regions were amplified from genomic DNA by means of the immunoSEQ Assay, a bias-controlled multiplex PCR. The original pipeline was this. The number of nucleated cells in each sample was estimated by amplification of reference gene primers within the assay. Sequence reads were collapsed and filtered to measure the absolute abundance of every unique TCRbeta CDR3 rearrangement. For each sample, productive Simpson clonality was calculated by taking the square root of Simpson's diversity index across productive rearrangements. The clones in this table, taken by TCRdb from immuneACCESS, are in-frame only. Not every clone is retained; where verified, under half of the shortfall comes from an unresolved V gene, and the cause of the rest is unknown. The DNA was the basis for D and trimming; V, J and clone size are from that table. The sample records 150,000 to 200,000 clones, 90% of which are singletons. Roughly a sixth of the sample lies in the top ten.

Sequenced: peripheral blood. The receptor comes from a man between 60 and 75 years old with active or convalescent COVID-19. The rearranged chain carries TRBV11-2 and TRBJ2-7, with the D gene uncertain. The CDR3 region has the sequence CASSLALRNIGYEQYF. The nucleotide sequence is given as TGTGCCAGCAGCTTAGCCTTGAGGAATATCGGCTACGAGCAGTACTTC. The entire variable domain, with the stretches around the CDR3 drawn from the reference TRBV11-2 and TRBJ2-7 proteins, is EAGVAQSPRYKIIEKRQSVAFWCNPISGHATLYWYQQILGQGPKLLIQFQNNGVVDDSQLPKDRFSAERLKGVDSTLKIQPAKLEDSAVYLCASSLALRNIGYEQYFGPGTRLTVT.